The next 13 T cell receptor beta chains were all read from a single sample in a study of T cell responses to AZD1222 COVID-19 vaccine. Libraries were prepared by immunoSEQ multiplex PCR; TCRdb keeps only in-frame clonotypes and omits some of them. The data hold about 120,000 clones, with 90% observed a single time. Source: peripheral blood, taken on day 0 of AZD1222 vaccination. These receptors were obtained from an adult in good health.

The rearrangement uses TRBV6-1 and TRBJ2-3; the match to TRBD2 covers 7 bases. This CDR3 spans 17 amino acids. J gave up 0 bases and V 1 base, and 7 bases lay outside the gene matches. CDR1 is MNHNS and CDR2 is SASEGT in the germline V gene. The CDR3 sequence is CASSEVWLAVSTDTQYF. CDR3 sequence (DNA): TGTGCCAGCAGTGAAGTGTGGCTAGCGGTTAGCACAGATACGCAGTATTTT.

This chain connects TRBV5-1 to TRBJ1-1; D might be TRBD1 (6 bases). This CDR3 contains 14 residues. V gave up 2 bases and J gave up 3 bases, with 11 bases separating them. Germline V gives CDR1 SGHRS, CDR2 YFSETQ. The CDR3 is CASSFSGVDTEAFF. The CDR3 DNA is TGCGCCAGCAGCTTCTCAGGGGTGGACACTGAAGCTTTCTTT.

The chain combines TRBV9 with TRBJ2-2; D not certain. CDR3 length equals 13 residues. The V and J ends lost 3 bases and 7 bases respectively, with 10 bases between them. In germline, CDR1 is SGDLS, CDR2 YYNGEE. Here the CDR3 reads CASSAPRSGELFF. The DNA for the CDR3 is TGTGCCAGCAGCGCGCCTAGGAGCGGGGAGCTGTTTTTT.

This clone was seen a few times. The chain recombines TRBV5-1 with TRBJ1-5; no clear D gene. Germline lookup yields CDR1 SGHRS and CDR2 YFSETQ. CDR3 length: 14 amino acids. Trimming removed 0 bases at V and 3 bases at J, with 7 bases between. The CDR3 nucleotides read TGCGCCAGCAGCTTGGACAGCAACAATCAGCCCCAGCATTTT. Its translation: CASSLDSNNQPQHF.

The CDR3 bases are TGTGCCAGCAGCGCCGGGACAGGGTATTCACCCCTCCACTTT. It specifies CASSAGTGYSPLHF. The V gene is TRBV7-2, the J gene TRBJ1-6, with 9 positions matching TRBD1. Per germline, CDR1 SGHTA and CDR2 FQGNSA. Germline trimming cut 5 bases from V and 8 bases from J; bases unmatched to any gene: 4. This CDR3 has 14 residues.

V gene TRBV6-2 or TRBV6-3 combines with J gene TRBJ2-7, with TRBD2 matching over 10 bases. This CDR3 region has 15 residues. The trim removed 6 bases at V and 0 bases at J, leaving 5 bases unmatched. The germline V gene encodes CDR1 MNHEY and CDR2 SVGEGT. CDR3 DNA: TGTGCCAGCAGCCAGGGACTAGCGCACTCCTACGAGCAGTACTTC. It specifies CASSQGLAHSYEQYF.

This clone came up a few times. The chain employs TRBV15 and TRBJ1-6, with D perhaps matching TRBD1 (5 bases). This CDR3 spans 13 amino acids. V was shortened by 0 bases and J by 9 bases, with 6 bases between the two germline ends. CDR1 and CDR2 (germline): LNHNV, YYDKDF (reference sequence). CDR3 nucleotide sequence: TGTGCCACCAGCAGAGACGGGGGTTCACCCCTCCACTTT. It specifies CATSRDGGSPLHF.

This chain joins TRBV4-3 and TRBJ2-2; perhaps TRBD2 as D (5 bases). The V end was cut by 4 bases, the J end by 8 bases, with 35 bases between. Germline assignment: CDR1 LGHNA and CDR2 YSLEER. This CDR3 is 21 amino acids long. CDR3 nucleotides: TGCGCCAGCAGCCGAGACCAAGACGGAGTGTTCGTTTTTGAGGGAACAGGGGAGCTGTTTTTT. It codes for CASSRDQDGVFVFEGTGELFF.

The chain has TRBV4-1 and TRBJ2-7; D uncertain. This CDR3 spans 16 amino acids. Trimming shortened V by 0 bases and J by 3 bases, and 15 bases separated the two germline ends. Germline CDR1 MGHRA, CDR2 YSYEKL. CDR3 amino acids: CASSQDLAHPYYEQYF. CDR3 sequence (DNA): TGCGCCAGCAGCCAAGATCTGGCTCACCCCTACTACGAGCAGTACTTC.

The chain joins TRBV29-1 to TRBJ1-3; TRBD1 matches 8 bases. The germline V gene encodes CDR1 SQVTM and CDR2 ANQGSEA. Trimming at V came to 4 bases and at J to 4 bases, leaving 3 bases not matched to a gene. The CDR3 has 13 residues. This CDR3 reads CSVGTGRGNTIYF. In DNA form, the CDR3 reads TGCAGCGTTGGGACAGGGCGAGGAAACACCATATATTTT. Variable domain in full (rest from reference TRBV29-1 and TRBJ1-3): SAVISQKPSRDICQRGTSLTIQCQVDSQVTMMFWYRQQPGQSLTLIATANQGSEATYESGFVIDKFPISRPNLTFSTLTVSNMSPEDSSIYLCSVGTGRGNTIYFGEGSWLTVV.

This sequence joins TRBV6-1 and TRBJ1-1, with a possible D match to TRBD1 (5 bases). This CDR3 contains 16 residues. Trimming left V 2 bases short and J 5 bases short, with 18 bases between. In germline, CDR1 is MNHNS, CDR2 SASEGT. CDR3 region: CASSEKDVGPKTEAFF. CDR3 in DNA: TGTGCCAGCAGTGAAAAGGATGTGGGGCCAAAAACTGAAGCTTTCTTT.

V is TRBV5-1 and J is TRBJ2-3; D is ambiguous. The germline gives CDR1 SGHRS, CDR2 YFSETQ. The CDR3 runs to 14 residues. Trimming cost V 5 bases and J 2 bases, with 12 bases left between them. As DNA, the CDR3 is TGCGCCAGCAGTCCTGGACCGAACACAGATACGCAGTATTTT. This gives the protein CASSPGPNTDTQYF.

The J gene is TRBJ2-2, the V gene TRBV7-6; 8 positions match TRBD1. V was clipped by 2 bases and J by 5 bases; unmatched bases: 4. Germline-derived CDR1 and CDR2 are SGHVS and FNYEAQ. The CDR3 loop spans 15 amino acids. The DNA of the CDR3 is TGTGCCAGCAGCTTAAAAACAGGGGGGACCGGGGAGCTGTTTTTT. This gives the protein CASSLKTGGTGELFF.